The clone carrying this T cell receptor beta chain has a handful of counts. Its antigen is still unknown. The CDR3 loop spans 15 amino acids. Trimming took off 4 bases at V and 0 bases at J, with 13 bases between the two ends. Per germline, CDR1 SNHLY and CDR2 FYNNEI. TCRdb re-called the reads through MiXCR, storing one row per CDR3 protein. Counted here are fewer than 550,000 distinct CDR3 sequences, about 26% occurring once; the ten biggest clones make up around 14%. These data belong to a study of T cell repertoires in cytomegalovirus infection. About the study: Both a matching HLA type and CMV infection were indicated by public TCR beta signatures.

Study-wide findings and caveats: Across the ex vivo response, the dominant clonotypes were HLA-C-restricted CMV-specific TCR beta clonotypes. Cumulative public TCR beta family frequency identified CMV carriers with the relevant HLA.

This clonotype was obtained from a human donor in good health (CMV status not recorded). Some clones in this sample may be carry-over from other donors' samples. The source material was PBMCs. The chain employs TRBV2 and TRBJ2-7; D assignment may be TRBD1 or TRBD2 (5 bases each). The CDR3 DNA sequence: TGTGCCAGCAGTGCCTCCTTGGGGGACTCCTACGAGCAGTACTTC. Its protein product is CASSASLGDSYEQYF.